The 7 T cell receptor beta chains given below trace back to one sample, sequenced in a study of PD-L1 blockade in urothelial cancer. Sequencing was performed with immunoSEQ multiplex PCR; in TCRdb, only in-frame clones are kept and a portion is missing. The repertoire holds 29,000 or so clones, with 80% to 90% as singletons. The material sequenced was PBMCs, taken around atezolizumab (anti-PD-L1) treatment. These TCRs come from a man between 45 and 60 years old with urothelial cancer.

The V call is TRBV27, the J call TRBJ2-5, with TRBD2 matching 13 bases. Germline V gene data show CDR1 as MNHEY and CDR2 as SMNVEV (reference sequence). Unmatched junction bases numbered 5, after V lost 5 bases and J lost 5 bases. This CDR3 region has 15 residues. The CDR3 here is CASSTSGRATETQYF. The CDR3 coding sequence is TGTGCCAGCAGTACTAGCGGGAGGGCCACGGAGACCCAGTACTTC.

J is TRBJ2-1 and V is TRBV6-4, with TRBD2 identical over 9 bases. Germline-derived CDR1 and CDR2 are MRHNA and SNTAGT. V lost 0 bases and J lost 7; bases outside the gene matches: 7. This CDR3 comprises 16 residues. In DNA form, the CDR3 reads TGTGCCAGCAGTGACTCGATGGCTAGCGGGGCGAATGAGCAGTTCTTC. Protein product: CASSDSMASGANEQFF.

CDR3: CATAFPEHTDTQYF. The CDR3 DNA reads as TGTGCCACCGCCTTCCCAGAACACACAGATACGCAGTATTTT. J is TRBJ2-3 and V is TRBV10-3, with no clear D. This CDR3 is built from 14 residues. Trimming removed 10 bases from V and 2 bases from J, with 16 bases in between. Germline-derived CDR1 and CDR2 are ENHRY and SYGVKD.

This clone was detected only once. This chain joins TRBV9 and TRBJ1-5; 12 positions match TRBD1. V gave up 3 bases and J gave up 6 bases; unmatched junction bases: 4. The CDR3 sequence is 15 residues long. Germline CDR1 and CDR2: SGDLS and YYNGEE. This CDR3 is CASSAGTGGFQPQHF. The CDR3 DNA reads TGTGCCAGCAGCGCGGGGACAGGGGGCTTTCAGCCCCAGCATTTT.

The J gene is TRBJ2-6, the V gene TRBV6-4, with D unresolved. The CDR3 contains 14 residues. CDR1 is MRHNA and CDR2 is SNTAGT in the germline V gene. Trimming pared 5 bases from V and 0 bases from J, leaving 5 bases between. This CDR3 reads CASSPGSGANVLTF. DNA of the CDR3: TGTGCCAGCAGTCCCGGCTCTGGGGCCAACGTCCTGACTTTC.

V and J are TRBV19 and TRBJ1-6; 11 bases map to TRBD1. Germline values: CDR1 LNHDA, CDR2 SQIVND (reference sequence). The CDR3 length is 15 residues. V shed 8 bases, J shed 6 bases, and the junction held 6 bases outside the gene matches. CDR3 sequence: CASGDRGAFNSPLHF. DNA of the CDR3: TGTGCCAGTGGGGACAGGGGGGCCTTTAATTCACCCCTCCACTTT.

The chain couples TRBV6-6 to TRBJ1-3; no clear D. Looked up from germline, CDR1 is MNHNY and CDR2 is SVGAGI (reference sequence). Trimming left V 8 bases short and J 1 base short, with 12 bases between. The CDR3 runs 14 residues. The CDR3 sequence: CASLNGYSGNTIYF. CDR3 DNA: TGTGCCAGCCTTAACGGGTATTCTGGAAACACCATATATTTT.